This T cell receptor beta chain was obtained from a study of cytotoxic CD8 clonotypes in ibrutinib-treated CLL. For the study at large: The study included 11 relapsed/refractory and under 16 treatment-naive patients; about 17 had IGHV unmutated disease.

To note about this clone: Its cognate antigen is unknown.

Germline CDR1 is SGHRS and CDR2 is YFSETQ. V was cut by 0 bases and J by 2 bases, with 9 bases left in between. The length of the CDR3 is 15 residues. The planned depth of sequencing spanned 1 in 200,000 to 1 in 1 million T cells. Method: immunoSEQ multiplex PCR; TCRdb's copy keeps in-frame clones and lacks some. The sample has hundreds of thousands of clones, about 77% seen once. Study-wide results and caveats: Treatment saw public clonotypes, which were uncommon, either contract or stay stable.

The chain links TRBV5-1 to TRBJ1-5; D is possibly TRBD1 (5 bases). The sequence derives from a human donor with chronic lymphocytic leukemia. The source was PBMCs, collected before ibrutinib treatment. The CDR3 loop is CASSLDPGRNQPQHF. CDR3 nucleotide sequence: TGCGCCAGCAGCTTGGATCCAGGGCGCAATCAGCCCCAGCATTTT.